The clone carrying this T cell receptor beta chain was seen a single time. The data are from a study of blood T cell repertoires in COVID-19. Study-wide context: The cDNA or gDNA used as material had been derived from T cells, B-cell-depleted T cells, or PBMCs.

The V end was cut by 4 bases, the J end by 8 bases, with 8 bases between. This CDR3 has 11 residues. In the authors' methods: Estimates of nucleated cell counts were drawn from the amplification of reference gene primers. TCRdb's table, derived via immunoSEQ multiplex PCR, lists solely in-frame clones and lacks some. V and J calls and clone size are given by that table; D and trimming were obtained from the DNA. Altogether about 340,000 clones are present, around nine tenths being singletons, with the ten largest covering approximately 7.4%. Sequencing was performed on peripheral blood. V is TRBV12-3 or TRBV12-4 and J is TRBJ1-2; D not resolved. This TCR derives from a woman between 65 and 79 years old with COVID-19, enrolled during active disease. CDR3 coding DNA: TGTGCCAGCAGTTACAGCGGCGGCTACACCTTC. The encoded protein is CASSYSGGYTF.